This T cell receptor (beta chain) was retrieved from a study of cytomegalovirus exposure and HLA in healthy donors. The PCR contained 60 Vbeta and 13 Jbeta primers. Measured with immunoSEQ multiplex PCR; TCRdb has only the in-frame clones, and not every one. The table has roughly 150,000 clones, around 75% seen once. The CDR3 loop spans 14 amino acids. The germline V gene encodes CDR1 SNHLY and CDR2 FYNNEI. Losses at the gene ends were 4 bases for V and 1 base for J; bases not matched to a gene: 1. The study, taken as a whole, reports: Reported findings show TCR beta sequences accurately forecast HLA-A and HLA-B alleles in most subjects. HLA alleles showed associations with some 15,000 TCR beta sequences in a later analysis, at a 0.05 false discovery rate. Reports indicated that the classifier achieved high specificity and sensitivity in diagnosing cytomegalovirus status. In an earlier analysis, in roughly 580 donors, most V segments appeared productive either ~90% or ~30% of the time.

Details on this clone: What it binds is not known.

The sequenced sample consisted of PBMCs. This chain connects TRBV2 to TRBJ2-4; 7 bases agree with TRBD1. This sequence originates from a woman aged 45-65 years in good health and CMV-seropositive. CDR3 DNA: TGTGCCAGCAGTGGGGACAGCGCCAAAAACATTCAGTACTTC. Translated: CASSGDSAKNIQYF.